Sequencing of this T cell receptor (beta chain) was carried out in a study of cytomegalovirus exposure and HLA in healthy donors. For the study at large: Among the approximately 380 donors who were genotyped, roughly 85% fell in the genetic ancestry cluster that is associated with self-reported Caucasian donors.

Healthy bone marrow donors formed the donor group. Donors were ostensibly healthy at sampling, although undocumented immune exposures were probable. The PCR was carried out with 60 Vbeta primers and 13 Jbeta primers. TCRdb's copy holds only in-frame clones and misses some; the assay was immunoSEQ multiplex PCR. The data contain some 130,000 clones, around three quarters of them singletons. Trimming cost V 1 base and J 0 bases, with 10 bases left between them. Germline V gives CDR1 LNHDA, CDR2 SQIVND (reference sequence). The CDR3 has 16 amino acids. This receptor was obtained from a man in his forties in good health and CMV-seropositive. J is TRBJ2-1 and V is TRBV19, with D possibly TRBD2 on 5 matching bases. The specimen was PBMCs. The CDR3 region has the DNA TGTGCCAGTAGTATAGCGGCGGGTAGCTCCTACAATGAGCAGTTCTTC. Protein: CASSIAAGSSYNEQFF.